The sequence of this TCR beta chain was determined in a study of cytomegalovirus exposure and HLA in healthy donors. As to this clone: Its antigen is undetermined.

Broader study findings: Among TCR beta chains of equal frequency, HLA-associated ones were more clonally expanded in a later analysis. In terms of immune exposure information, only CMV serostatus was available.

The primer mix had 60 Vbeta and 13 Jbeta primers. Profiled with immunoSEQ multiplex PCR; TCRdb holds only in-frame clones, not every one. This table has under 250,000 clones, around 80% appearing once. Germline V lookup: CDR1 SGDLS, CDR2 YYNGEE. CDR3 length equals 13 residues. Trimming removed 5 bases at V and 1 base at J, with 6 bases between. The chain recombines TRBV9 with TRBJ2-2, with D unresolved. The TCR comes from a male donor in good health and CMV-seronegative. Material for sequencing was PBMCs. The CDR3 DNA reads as TGTGCCAGCAGGGCACAGAACACCGGGGAGCTGTTTTTT. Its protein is CASRAQNTGELFF.